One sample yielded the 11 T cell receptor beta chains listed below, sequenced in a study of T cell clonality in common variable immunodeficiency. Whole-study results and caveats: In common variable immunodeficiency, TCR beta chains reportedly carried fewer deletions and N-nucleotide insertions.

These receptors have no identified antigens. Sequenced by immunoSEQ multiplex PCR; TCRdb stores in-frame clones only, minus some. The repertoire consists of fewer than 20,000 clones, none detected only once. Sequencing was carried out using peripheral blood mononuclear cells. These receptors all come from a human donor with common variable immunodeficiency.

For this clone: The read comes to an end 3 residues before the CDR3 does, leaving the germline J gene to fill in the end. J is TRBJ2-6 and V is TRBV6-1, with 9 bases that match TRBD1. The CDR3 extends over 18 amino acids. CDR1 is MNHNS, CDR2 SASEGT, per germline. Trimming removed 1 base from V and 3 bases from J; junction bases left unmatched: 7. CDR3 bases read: TGTGCCAGCAGTGAAGTCCCGGGACAGGGTAGTGGGGCCAACGTC. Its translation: CASSEVPGQGSGANV. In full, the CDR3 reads CASSEVPGQGSGANVLTF.

CDR3 in amino acids: CASTWTSGSSYEQYF. The CDR3 DNA, read in part, is TGTGCCAGCACGTGGACTAGCGGGAGTTCCTACGAG. The rearrangement uses TRBV7-2 and TRBJ2-7; 13 bases fit TRBD2. The CDR3 end lies 3 residues beyond the end of the read and is filled in from the germline J gene. V gave up 7 bases and J gave up 1 base; unmatched junction bases: 4. Germline V gene data show CDR1 as SGHTA and CDR2 as FQGNSA. The CDR3 has 15 amino acids.

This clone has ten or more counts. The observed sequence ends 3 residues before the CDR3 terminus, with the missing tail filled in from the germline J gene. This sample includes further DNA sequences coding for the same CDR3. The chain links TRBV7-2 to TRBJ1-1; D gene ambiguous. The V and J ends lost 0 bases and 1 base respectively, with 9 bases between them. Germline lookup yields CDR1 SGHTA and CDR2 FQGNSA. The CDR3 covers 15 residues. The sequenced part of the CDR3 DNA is TGTGCCAGCAGCTTAGCTCGCACACAGAACACTGAA. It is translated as CASSLARTQNTE. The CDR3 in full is CASSLARTQNTEAFF.

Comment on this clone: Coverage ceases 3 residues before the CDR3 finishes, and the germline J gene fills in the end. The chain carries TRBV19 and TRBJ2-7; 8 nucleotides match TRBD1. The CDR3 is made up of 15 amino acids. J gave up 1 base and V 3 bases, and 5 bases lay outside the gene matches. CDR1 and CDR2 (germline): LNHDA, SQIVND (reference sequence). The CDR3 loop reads CASSIRTGWSYEQYF. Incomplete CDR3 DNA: TGTGCCAGTAGTATCAGGACAGGGTGGTCCTACGAG.

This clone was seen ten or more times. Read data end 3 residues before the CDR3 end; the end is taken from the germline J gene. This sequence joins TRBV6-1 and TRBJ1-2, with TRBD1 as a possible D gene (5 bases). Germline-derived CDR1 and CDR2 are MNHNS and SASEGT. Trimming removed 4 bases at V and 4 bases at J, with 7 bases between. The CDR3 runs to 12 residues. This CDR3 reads CASSGGGYGYTF. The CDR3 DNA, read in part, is TGTGCCAGCAGTGGGGGCGGCTATGGC.

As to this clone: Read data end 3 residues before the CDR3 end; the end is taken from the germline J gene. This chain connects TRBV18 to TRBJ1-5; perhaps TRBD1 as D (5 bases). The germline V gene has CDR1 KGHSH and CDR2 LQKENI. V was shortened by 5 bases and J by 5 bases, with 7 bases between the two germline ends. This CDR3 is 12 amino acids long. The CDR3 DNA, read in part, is TGTGCCAGCTCAGGGGGGGATCAGCCC. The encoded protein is CASSGGDQP. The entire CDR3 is CASSGGDQPQHF.

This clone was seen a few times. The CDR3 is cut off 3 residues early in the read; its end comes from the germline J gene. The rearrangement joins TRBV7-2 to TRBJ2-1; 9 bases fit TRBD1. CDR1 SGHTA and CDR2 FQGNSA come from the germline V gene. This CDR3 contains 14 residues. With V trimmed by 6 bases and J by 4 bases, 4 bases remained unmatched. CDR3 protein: CASRTGQGYNEQFF. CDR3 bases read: TGTGCCAGCAGGACGGGACAGGGATACAATGAG.

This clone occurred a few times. Here the CDR3 reads CASSMDRATNNEQFF. The CDR3 DNA, read in part, is TGTGCCAGCAGTATGGACAGGGCTACAAACAATGAG. The chain has TRBV2 and TRBJ2-1; 8 bases are a match to TRBD1. Read data end 3 residues before the CDR3 end; the end is taken from the germline J gene. Germline CDR1 SNHLY, CDR2 FYNNEI. This CDR3 region has 15 residues. V shed 5 bases, J shed 5 bases, and the junction held 8 bases outside the gene matches.

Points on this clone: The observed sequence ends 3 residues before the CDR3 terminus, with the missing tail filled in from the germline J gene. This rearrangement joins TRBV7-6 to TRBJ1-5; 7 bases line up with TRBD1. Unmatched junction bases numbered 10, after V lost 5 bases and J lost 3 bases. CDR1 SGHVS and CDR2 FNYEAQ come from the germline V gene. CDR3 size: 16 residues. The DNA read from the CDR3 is TGTGCCAGCAGCCCAAGCCCCCAGGGGGTCAATCAGCCC. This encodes CASSPSPQGVNQP. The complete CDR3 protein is CASSPSPQGVNQPQHF.

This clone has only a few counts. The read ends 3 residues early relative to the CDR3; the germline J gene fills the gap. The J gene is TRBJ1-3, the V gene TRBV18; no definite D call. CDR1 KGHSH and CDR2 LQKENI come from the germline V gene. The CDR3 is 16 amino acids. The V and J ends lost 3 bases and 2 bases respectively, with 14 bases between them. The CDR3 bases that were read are TGTGCCAGCTCACCGGGCAGCCCCTTGGCTGGAAACACC. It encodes CASSPGSPLAGNT. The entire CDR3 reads CASSPGSPLAGNTIYF.

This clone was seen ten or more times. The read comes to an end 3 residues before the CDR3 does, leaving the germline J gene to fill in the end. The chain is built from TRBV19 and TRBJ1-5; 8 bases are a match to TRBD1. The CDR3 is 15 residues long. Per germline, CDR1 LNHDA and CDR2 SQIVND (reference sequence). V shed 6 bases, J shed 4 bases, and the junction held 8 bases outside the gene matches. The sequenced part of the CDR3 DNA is TGTGCCAGTAGAACAGGGGGGGGACGGAATCAGCCC. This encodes CASRTGGGRNQP. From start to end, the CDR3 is CASRTGGGRNQPQHF. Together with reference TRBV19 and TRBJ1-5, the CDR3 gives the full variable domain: DGGITQSPKYLFRKEGQNVTLSCEQNLNHDAMYWYRQDPGQGLRLIYYSQIVNDFQKGDIAEGYSVSREKKESFPLTVTSAQKNPTAFYLCASRTGGGRNQPQHFGDGTRLSIL.